Listed below are T cell receptor beta chains from one sample, sequenced in a study of T cell repertoires in cytomegalovirus infection. These receptors' antigens are unknown. TCRdb redid the calling of the reads with MiXCR, one entry per CDR3 protein. The sample records a few hundred thousand distinct CDR3 sequences, approximately 40% being singletons. The sequencing used cultured PBMCs, collected from culture after CMV antigen stimulation. Receptors were obtained from a human donor in good health (CMV status not recorded). Some clones in this sample may be carry-over from other donors' samples. The CDR3 runs from the conserved cysteine through the conserved F or W. A D gene is named only where the DNA matches it firmly. Only some rows state a clone size, as once, few, many or a class for expanded clones.

J gene: TRBJ2-7
V gene: TRBV18
clone size: few
D gene: .
CDR3 DNA: TGTGCCAGCTCACAATCCAGGGAGCCCTACGAGCAGTACTTC
CDR3 protein: CASSQSREPYEQYF

J gene: TRBJ2-3
V gene: TRBV27
clone size: .
D gene: TRBD2
CDR3 DNA: TGTGCCAGCAGACTAGCGGGAGAAGATACGCAGTATTTT
CDR3 protein: CASRLAGEDTQYF

J gene: TRBJ1-2
V gene: TRBV7-2
clone size: few
D gene: TRBD1
CDR3 DNA: TGTGCCAGCAGCTACGGACAGGGGGACTATGGCTACACCTTC
CDR3 protein: CASSYGQGDYGYTF

J gene: TRBJ2-2
V gene: TRBV6-8
clone size: few
D gene: TRBD1
CDR3 DNA: TGTGCCAGCAGTTATACCGGACAGGGAACACCTTCAGCCGGGGAGCTGTTTTTT
CDR3 protein: CASSYTGQGTPSAGELFF

J gene: TRBJ2-2
V gene: TRBV7-8
clone size: .
D gene: .
CDR3 DNA: TGTGCCAGCAGCTTATTTCCACGAGCTCAAAACACCGGGGAGCTGTTTTTT
CDR3 protein: CASSLFPRAQNTGELFF

J gene: TRBJ2-7
V gene: TRBV12-5
clone size: .
D gene: .
CDR3 DNA: TGTGCTAGTGGTCTGGGACTTACCTACGAGCAGTACTTC
CDR3 protein: CASGLGLTYEQYF

J gene: TRBJ1-1
V gene: TRBV7-9
clone size: .
D gene: .
CDR3 DNA: TGTGCCAGCAGCCCGCGGGATTGGGAGGGTGAAGCTTTCTTT
CDR3 protein: CASSPRDWEGEAFF

J gene: TRBJ2-3
V gene: TRBV27
clone size: .
D gene: TRBD2
CDR3 DNA: TGTGCCAGCAGTCCGGACACTAGCGGGGGTTTAGGGACGCAGTATTTT
CDR3 protein: CASSPDTSGGLGTQYF

J gene: TRBJ2-1
V gene: TRBV20-1
clone size: .
D gene: TRBD1
CDR3 DNA: TGCAGTGCTGACGGACAGGGACCAGACATATTTTACAATGAGCAGTTCTTC
CDR3 protein: CSADGQGPDIFYNEQFF

J gene: TRBJ1-6
V gene: TRBV7-2
clone size: few
D gene: .
CDR3 DNA: TGTGCCAGCAGCTTAGCGCCGGGCCATGAGGGGATAAATTCACCCCTCCACTTT
CDR3 protein: CASSLAPGHEGINSPLHF

J gene: TRBJ2-1
V gene: TRBV19
clone size: .
D gene: TRBD2
CDR3 DNA: TGTGCCAGTACGGTAGCGCGGGGGAATGAGCAGTTCTTC
CDR3 protein: CASTVARGNEQFF

J gene: TRBJ2-5
V gene: TRBV6-5
clone size: .
D gene: .
CDR3 DNA: TGTGCCAGCAGCGGCCCGGAGACCCAGTACTTC
CDR3 protein: CASSGPETQYF

J gene: TRBJ1-4
V gene: TRBV9
clone size: .
D gene: TRBD1
CDR3 DNA: TGTGCCAGCAGCGTCCAACCGGGACAGGGTGAAAAACTGTTTTTT
CDR3 protein: CASSVQPGQGEKLFF

J gene: TRBJ2-7
V gene: TRBV2
clone size: .
D gene: .
CDR3 DNA: TGTGCCAGCAGGGGGGACACCCCCTACGAGCAGTACTTC
CDR3 protein: CASRGDTPYEQYF

J gene: TRBJ1-1
V gene: TRBV25-1
clone size: few
D gene: .
CDR3 DNA: TGTGCCAGCAGAGGTACTACTGAAGCTTTCTTT
CDR3 protein: CASRGTTEAFF

J gene: TRBJ1-1
V gene: TRBV7-9
clone size: few
D gene: .
CDR3 DNA: TGTGCCAGCAGCTTAGCGGGACCGAACTTGAACACTGAAGCTTTCTTT
CDR3 protein: CASSLAGPNLNTEAFF

J gene: TRBJ1-1
V gene: TRBV7-2
clone size: .
D gene: TRBD1
CDR3 DNA: TGTGCCAGCAGCTTAGTGGGACAGGCGACTGAAGCTTTCTTT
CDR3 protein: CASSLVGQATEAFF

J gene: TRBJ2-3
V gene: TRBV12-3/TRBV12-4
clone size: few
D gene: TRBD1
CDR3 DNA: TGTGCCAGCAGTCCTGAGGACAGGCCGCTCATTCCTAGCACAGATACGCAGTATTTT
CDR3 protein: CASSPEDRPLIPSTDTQYF

J gene: TRBJ2-7
V gene: TRBV20-1
clone size: .
D gene: TRBD1
CDR3 DNA: TGCAGTGCTAGAGACCCCTCCGGGACAGGGGGGACCTACGAGCAGTACTTC
CDR3 protein: CSARDPSGTGGTYEQYF

J gene: TRBJ2-2
V gene: TRBV19
clone size: few
D gene: TRBD2
CDR3 DNA: TGTGCCAGTATTCGCGCGACGGGAGGGCCTGCCGGGGAGCTGTTTTTT
CDR3 protein: CASIRATGGPAGELFF

J gene: TRBJ1-4
V gene: TRBV7-2
clone size: few
D gene: .
CDR3 DNA: TGTGCCAGCAGCCCCTCCGGGGCAACTAATGAAAAACTGTTTTTT
CDR3 protein: CASSPSGATNEKLFF

J gene: TRBJ2-5
V gene: TRBV6-5
clone size: .
D gene: TRBD2
CDR3 DNA: TGTGCCAGCAGTTACTCGGCTAGCGGGAGAAAGACCCAGTACTTC
CDR3 protein: CASSYSASGRKTQYF

J gene: TRBJ1-2
V gene: TRBV3-1
clone size: .
D gene: .
CDR3 DNA: TGTGCCAGCAGCCAACCTGGCCGTGGGGATGGCTACACCTTC
CDR3 protein: CASSQPGRGDGYTF

J gene: TRBJ2-7
V gene: TRBV27
clone size: few
D gene: .
CDR3 DNA: TGTGCCAGCAGTTTATATCCACAGGGCGCCTACGAGCAGTACTTC
CDR3 protein: CASSLYPQGAYEQYF

J gene: TRBJ2-2
V gene: TRBV7-2
clone size: .
D gene: .
CDR3 DNA: TGTGCCAGCACGCCTCAGGGAACGACCGGGGAGCTGTTTTTT
CDR3 protein: CASTPQGTTGELFF

J gene: TRBJ2-7
V gene: TRBV6-9
clone size: .
D gene: TRBD1
CDR3 DNA: TGTGCCAGCAGTAGACAGGGGTTGGTGAACGAGCAGTACTTC
CDR3 protein: CASSRQGLVNEQYF

J gene: TRBJ2-3
V gene: TRBV7-2
clone size: few
D gene: .
CDR3 DNA: TGTGCCAGCAGCACTCCTAGCGCGAGGATCCTAACGCAGTATTTT
CDR3 protein: CASSTPSARILTQYF

J gene: TRBJ1-1
V gene: TRBV5-6
clone size: .
D gene: TRBD1
CDR3 DNA: TGTGCCAGCAGCCCGGGCCCGACAGGGGGCACTGAAGCTTTCTTT
CDR3 protein: CASSPGPTGGTEAFF

J gene: TRBJ1-2
V gene: TRBV6-1
clone size: .
D gene: TRBD1
CDR3 DNA: TGTGCCAGCAGGGACAGGGGCCTCTATGGCTACACCTTC
CDR3 protein: CASRDRGLYGYTF

J gene: TRBJ1-5
V gene: TRBV28
clone size: .
D gene: .
CDR3 DNA: TGTGCCAGCAGGGCACGCATAGGGCGGGGCAATCAGCCCCAGCATTTT
CDR3 protein: CASRARIGRGNQPQHF

J gene: TRBJ2-3
V gene: TRBV20-1
clone size: .
D gene: TRBD2
CDR3 DNA: TGCAGTGTTGTAGCGGGGTCGATAGATACGCAGTATTTT
CDR3 protein: CSVVAGSIDTQYF

J gene: TRBJ2-5
V gene: TRBV7-6
clone size: .
D gene: TRBD2
CDR3 DNA: TGTGCCAGCAGCTTAGACCCAGGGCTAGCGGGAGGAGAGACCCAGTACTTC
CDR3 protein: CASSLDPGLAGGETQYF

J gene: TRBJ2-1
V gene: TRBV7-6
clone size: few
D gene: .
CDR3 DNA: TGTGCCAGCAGCACGGAGCCCTCGCCAGGCCCTAGTGAGCAGTTCTTC
CDR3 protein: CASSTEPSPGPSEQFF

J gene: TRBJ2-5
V gene: TRBV7-2
clone size: .
D gene: .
CDR3 DNA: TGTGCCAGCAGCTTGGCGTACCACTCGGAGACCCAGTACTTC
CDR3 protein: CASSLAYHSETQYF

J gene: TRBJ1-6
V gene: TRBV6-6
clone size: once
D gene: TRBD1
CDR3 DNA: TGTGCCAGCGGGGGGGACAGGAGACAGAATTCACCCCTCCACTTT
CDR3 protein: CASGGDRRQNSPLHF

J gene: TRBJ1-6
V gene: TRBV7-9
clone size: few
D gene: TRBD1
CDR3 DNA: TGTGCCAGCAGCTTAGACGGCGCGGGACAGGGCGCACCCCTCCACTTT
CDR3 protein: CASSLDGAGQGAPLHF

J gene: TRBJ2-5
V gene: TRBV12-3/TRBV12-4
clone size: .
D gene: TRBD2
CDR3 DNA: TGTGCCAGCAGTTGGGGGAGGGCCGGAGAGACCCAGTACTTC
CDR3 protein: CASSWGRAGETQYF

J gene: TRBJ2-1
V gene: TRBV2
clone size: .
D gene: .
CDR3 DNA: TGTGCCAGCAGTGACCAACTCAATGAGCAGTTCTTC
CDR3 protein: CASSDQLNEQFF